A single sample gave rise to the 8 T cell receptor beta chains below, sequenced in a study of CD8+CD57+ T cells in acquired aplastic anemia (dated by TCRdb to the late 2010s). The reads were generated on an Illumina HiSeq 2000. TCR beta VDJ combination and CDR3 sequence profiling used genomic DNA as the template. TCRdb redid the processing of the public reads, applying fastp at Q25 and MiXCR, and retained in-frame beta chains. Duplicate CDR3 protein sequences are folded into a single record with the most common DNA and genes. Across this sample there are roughly 98,000 distinct CDR3 sequences, with 55% to 80% seen only once. The top ten clonotypes cover over 55% of the sample. Patients chosen for sequencing had shown expansion of CD8+CD57+ cells by flow cytometry. Sequenced material: sorted CD4+, CD8+, or CD8+CD57+ T cells (not recorded which) from PBMCs. These TCRs come from a human donor with aplastic anemia.

The J gene is TRBJ2-5, the V gene TRBV19, with D tentatively TRBD1 (6 bases). V gave up 3 bases and J gave up 5 bases, with 13 bases separating them. The length of the CDR3 is 14 residues. Germline assignment: CDR1 LNHDA and CDR2 SQIVND (reference sequence). CDR3: CASSMGARQETQYF. The CDR3 DNA follows: TGTGCCAGTAGTATGGGGGCTCGGCAGGAGACCCAGTACTTC.

This chain links TRBV2 with TRBJ2-1; D perhaps matches TRBD1 (6 bases). Germline V gene sequence: CDR1 SNHLY, CDR2 FYNNEI. The CDR3 is 14 residues long. V shed 8 bases and J shed 0 bases, with 11 bases lying between them. The CDR3 DNA follows: TGTGCCAGCGGGGGCCGGAGCTCCTACAATGAGCAGTTCTTC. As protein: CASGGRSSYNEQFF.

The V gene is TRBV20-1, the J gene TRBJ1-1, with D perhaps matching TRBD1 (5 bases). The germline V gene has CDR1 DFQATT and CDR2 SNEGSKA (reference sequence). V lost 2 bases, J lost 4 bases, and 14 bases lay in between. The CDR3 spans 14 residues. The DNA of the CDR3 is TGCAGTGCTAGATCAGGGCGTGGGAGCACTGAAGCTTTCTTT. Protein: CSARSGRGSTEAFF.

In its sample, this clonotype was seen a few times. The chain uses TRBV6-1 and TRBJ1-2; possibly TRBD1 for D (5 bases). Trimming removed 3 bases from V and 8 bases from J, with 7 bases in between. The CDR3 totals 11 residues. In germline, CDR1 is MNHNS, CDR2 SASEGT. The DNA for the CDR3 is TGTGCCAGCAGTGATAGGGGCGGCTACACCTTC. Translated: CASSDRGGYTF.

Comment on this clonotype: Given the absence of the conserved phenylalanine or tryptophan at the CDR3 end, a read error is likely. This CDR3 reads CASSRGGTGELFS. DNA for the CDR3: TGTGCCAGCAGCCGCGGGGGCACCGGGGAGCTGTTTTCT. V is TRBV6-6 and J is TRBJ2-2, with 7 bases lining up with TRBD2. V shed 6 bases and J 4 bases; nucleotides not matched to a gene: 2. The CDR3 spans 13 residues. Germline-derived CDR1 and CDR2 are MNHNY and SVGAGI (reference sequence).

The sample holds a few counts of this clonotype. The rearrangement uses TRBV7-2 and TRBJ2-7, with TRBD1 matching over 8 bases. CDR1 is SGHTA and CDR2 is FQGNSA in the germline V gene. V lost 0 bases, J lost 2 bases, and 0 bases stayed unmatched. This CDR3 has 14 residues. The CDR3 DNA sequence: TGTGCCAGCAGCTTAGCGGGACAGGCCTACGAGCAGTACTTC. Translation gives CASSLAGQAYEQYF.

V is TRBV20-1 and J is TRBJ2-5; D is undetermined. Trimming pared 2 bases from V and 8 bases from J, leaving 21 bases between. CDR1 DFQATT and CDR2 SNEGSKA come from the germline V gene (reference sequence). The CDR3 is 15 residues long. The DNA for the CDR3 is TGCAGTGCTAGAAGTGGTGTCGCTAATAAGAGAACCCAGTACTTC. Translated: CSARSGVANKRTQYF.

A few counts support this clonotype. The chain is built from TRBV2 and TRBJ1-2, with 8 bases lining up with TRBD1. Germline V gene lookup returns CDR1 SNHLY and CDR2 FYNNEI. The CDR3 is 11 amino acids. Trimming took 7 bases from V and 6 from J; bases not matched to a gene: 1. CDR3 residues: CASTGGDGYTF. The CDR3 region has the DNA TGTGCCAGCACAGGGGGCGATGGCTACACCTTC.